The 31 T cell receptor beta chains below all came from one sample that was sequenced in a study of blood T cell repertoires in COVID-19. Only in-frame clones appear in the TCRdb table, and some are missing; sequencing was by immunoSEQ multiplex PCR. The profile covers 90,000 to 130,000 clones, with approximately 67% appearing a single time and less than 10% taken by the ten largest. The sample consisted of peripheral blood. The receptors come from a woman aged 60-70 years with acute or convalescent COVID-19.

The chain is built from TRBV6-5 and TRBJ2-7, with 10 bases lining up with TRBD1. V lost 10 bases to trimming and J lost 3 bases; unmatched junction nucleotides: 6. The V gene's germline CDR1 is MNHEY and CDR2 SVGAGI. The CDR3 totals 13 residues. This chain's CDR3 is CATTTGGNYEQYF. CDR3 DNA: TGTGCCACCACGACAGGGGGCAACTACGAGCAGTACTTC.

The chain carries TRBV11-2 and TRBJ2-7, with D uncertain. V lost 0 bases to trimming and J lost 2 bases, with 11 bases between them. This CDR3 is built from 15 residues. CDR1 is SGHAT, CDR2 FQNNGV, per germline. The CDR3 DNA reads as TGTGCCAGCAGCTTAGATCTGGGCAGGACCTACGAGCAGTACTTC. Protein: CASSLDLGRTYEQYF.

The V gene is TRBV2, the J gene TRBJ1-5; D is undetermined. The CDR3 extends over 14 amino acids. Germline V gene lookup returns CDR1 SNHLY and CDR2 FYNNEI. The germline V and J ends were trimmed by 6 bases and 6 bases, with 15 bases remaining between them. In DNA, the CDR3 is TGTGCCAGCAGCGAACGGGGATCCGGTCAGCCCCAGCATTTT. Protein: CASSERGSGQPQHF.

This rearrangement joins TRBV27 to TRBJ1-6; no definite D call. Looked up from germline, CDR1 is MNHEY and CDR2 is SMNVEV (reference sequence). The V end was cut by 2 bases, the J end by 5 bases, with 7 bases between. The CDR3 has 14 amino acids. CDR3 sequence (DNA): TGTGCCAGCAGTTTACGACAAAATAATTCACCCCTCCACTTT. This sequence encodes CASSLRQNNSPLHF.

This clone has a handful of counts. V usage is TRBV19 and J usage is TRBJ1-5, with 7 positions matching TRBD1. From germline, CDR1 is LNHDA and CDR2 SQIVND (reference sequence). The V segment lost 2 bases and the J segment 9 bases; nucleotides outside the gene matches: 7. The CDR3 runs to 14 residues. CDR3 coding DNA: TGTGCCAGTAGTATAACAGGGGCCTTCGGGCCCCAGCATTTT. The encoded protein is CASSITGAFGPQHF.

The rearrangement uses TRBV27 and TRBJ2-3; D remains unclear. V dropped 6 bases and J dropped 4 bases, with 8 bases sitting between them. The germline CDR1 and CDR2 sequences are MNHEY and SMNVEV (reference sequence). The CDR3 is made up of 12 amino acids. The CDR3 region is CASSRQADTQYF. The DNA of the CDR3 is TGTGCCAGCAGCCGCCAGGCAGATACGCAGTATTTT.

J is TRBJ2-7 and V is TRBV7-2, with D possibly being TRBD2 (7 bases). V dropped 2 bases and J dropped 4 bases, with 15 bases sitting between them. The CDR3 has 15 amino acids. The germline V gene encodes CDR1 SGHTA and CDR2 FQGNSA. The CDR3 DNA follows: TGTGCCAGCAGCTTAAATGTGGGGGGGCAATACGAGCAGTACTTC. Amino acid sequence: CASSLNVGGQYEQYF.

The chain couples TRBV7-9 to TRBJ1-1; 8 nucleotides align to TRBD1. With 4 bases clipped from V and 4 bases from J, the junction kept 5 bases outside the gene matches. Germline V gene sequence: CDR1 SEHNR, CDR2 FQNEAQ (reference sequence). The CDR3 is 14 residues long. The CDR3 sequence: CASSSFTGGTEAFF. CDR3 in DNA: TGTGCCAGCAGCTCCTTCACAGGGGGCACTGAAGCTTTCTTT.

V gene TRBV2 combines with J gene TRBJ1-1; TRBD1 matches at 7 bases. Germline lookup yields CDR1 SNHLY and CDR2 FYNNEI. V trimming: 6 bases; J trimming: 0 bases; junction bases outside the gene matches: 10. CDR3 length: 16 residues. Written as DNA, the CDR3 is TGTGCCAGCAGCCGGGACAGCCTTGATTTGAACACTGAAGCTTTCTTT. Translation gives CASSRDSLDLNTEAFF.

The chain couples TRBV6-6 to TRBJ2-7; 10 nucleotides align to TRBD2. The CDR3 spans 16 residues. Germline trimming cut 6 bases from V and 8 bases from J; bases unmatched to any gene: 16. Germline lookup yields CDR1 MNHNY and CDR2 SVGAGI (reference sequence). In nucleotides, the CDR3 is TGTGCCAGCAGACAGAGCGGGGGGGCCACCGCGACCAAGCAGTACTTC. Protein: CASRQSGGATATKQYF.

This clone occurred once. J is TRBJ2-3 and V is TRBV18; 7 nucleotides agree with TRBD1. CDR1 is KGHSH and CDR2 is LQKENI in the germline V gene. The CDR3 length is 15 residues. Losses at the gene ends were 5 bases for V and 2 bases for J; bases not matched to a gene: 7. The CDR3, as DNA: TGTGCCAGCTCAGCGACAGGGCATTCCACAGATACGCAGTATTTT. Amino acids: CASSATGHSTDTQYF.

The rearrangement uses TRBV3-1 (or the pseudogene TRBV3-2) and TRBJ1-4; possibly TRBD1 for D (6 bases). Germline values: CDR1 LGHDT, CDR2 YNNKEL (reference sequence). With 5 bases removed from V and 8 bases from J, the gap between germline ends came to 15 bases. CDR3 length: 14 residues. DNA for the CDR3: TGTGCCAGCAGCATAGACAGGTTGGGGGAAAAACTGTTTTTT. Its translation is CASSIDRLGEKLFF.

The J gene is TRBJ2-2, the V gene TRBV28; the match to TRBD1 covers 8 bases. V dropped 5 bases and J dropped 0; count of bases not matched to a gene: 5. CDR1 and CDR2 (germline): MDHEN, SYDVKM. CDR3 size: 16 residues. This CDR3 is CASSLRQGTNTGELFF. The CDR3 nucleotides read TGTGCCAGCAGTCTCAGACAGGGGACGAACACCGGGGAGCTGTTTTTT.

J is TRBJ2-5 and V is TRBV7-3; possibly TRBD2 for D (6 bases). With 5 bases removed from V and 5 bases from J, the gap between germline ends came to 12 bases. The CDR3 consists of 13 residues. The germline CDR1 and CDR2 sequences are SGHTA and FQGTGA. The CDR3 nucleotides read TGTGCCAGCAGCCGGGGACTGGCCGAGACCCAGTACTTC. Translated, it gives CASSRGLAETQYF.

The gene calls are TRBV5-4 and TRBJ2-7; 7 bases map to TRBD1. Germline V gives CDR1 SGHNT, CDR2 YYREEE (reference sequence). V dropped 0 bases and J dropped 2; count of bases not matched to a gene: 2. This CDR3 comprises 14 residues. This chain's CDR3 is CASSLDRGTYEQYF. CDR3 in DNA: TGTGCCAGCAGCTTGGACAGGGGAACCTACGAGCAGTACTTC.

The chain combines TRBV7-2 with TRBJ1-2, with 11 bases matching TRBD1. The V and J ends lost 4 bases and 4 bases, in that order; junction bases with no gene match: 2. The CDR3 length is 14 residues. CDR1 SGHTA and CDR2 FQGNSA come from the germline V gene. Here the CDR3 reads CASSSDRGPYGYTF. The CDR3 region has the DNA TGTGCCAGCAGCTCGGACAGGGGGCCCTATGGCTACACCTTC.

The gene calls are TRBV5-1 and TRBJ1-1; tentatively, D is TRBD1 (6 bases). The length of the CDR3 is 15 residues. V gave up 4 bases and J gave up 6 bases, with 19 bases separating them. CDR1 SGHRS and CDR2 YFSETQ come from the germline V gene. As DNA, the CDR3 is TGCGCCAGCAGCCTGGACGGCTGGGGGCTGGCTGAAGCTTTCTTT. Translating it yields CASSLDGWGLAEAFF.

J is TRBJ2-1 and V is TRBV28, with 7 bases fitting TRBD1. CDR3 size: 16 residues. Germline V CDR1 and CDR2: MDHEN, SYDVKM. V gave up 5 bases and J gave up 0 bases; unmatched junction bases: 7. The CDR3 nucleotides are TGTGCCAGCAGTACCCCGACAGGGAGCTCCTACAATGAGCAGTTCTTC. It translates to CASSTPTGSSYNEQFF.

In DNA form, the CDR3 reads TGTGCCAGCAGTTTTACAGGGGAGAACTATGGCTACACCTTC. This encodes CASSFTGENYGYTF. The chain is built from TRBV27 and TRBJ1-2; 7 nucleotides line up with TRBD1. Germline V lookup: CDR1 MNHEY, CDR2 SMNVEV (reference sequence). V gave up 3 bases and J gave up 2 bases; unmatched junction bases: 3. The CDR3 is 14 amino acids.

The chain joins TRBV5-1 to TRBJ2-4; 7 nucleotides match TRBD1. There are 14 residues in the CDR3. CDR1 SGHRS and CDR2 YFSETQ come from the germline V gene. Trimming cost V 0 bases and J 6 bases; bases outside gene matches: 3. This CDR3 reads CASSLAGGVNIQYF. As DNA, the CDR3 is TGCGCCAGCAGCTTGGCAGGGGGAGTAAACATTCAGTACTTC.

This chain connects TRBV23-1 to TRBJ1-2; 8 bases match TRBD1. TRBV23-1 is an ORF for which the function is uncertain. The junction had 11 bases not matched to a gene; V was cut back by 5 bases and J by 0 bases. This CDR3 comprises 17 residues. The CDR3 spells CASSERTGRRANYGYTF. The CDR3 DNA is TGCGCCAGCAGTGAGCGGACAGGGAGGAGGGCTAACTATGGCTACACCTTC.

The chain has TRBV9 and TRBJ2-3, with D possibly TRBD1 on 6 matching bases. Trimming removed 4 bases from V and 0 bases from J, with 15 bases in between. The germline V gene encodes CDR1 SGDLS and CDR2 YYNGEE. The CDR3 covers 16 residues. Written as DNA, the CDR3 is TGTGCCAGCAGCCCCGAAGGGGGTTTCAGCACAGATACGCAGTATTTT. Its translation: CASSPEGGFSTDTQYF.

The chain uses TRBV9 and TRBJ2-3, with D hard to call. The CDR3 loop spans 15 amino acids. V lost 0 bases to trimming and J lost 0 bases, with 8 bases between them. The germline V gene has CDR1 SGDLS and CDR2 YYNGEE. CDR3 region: CASSVGSASTDTQYF. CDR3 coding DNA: TGTGCCAGCAGCGTAGGGTCCGCGAGCACAGATACGCAGTATTTT.

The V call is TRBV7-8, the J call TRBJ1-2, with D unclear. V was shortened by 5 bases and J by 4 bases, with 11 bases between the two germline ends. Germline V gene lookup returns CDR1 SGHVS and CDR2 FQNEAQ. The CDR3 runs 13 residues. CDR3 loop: CASSRGESYGYTF. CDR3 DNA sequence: TGTGCCAGCAGCCGCGGTGAGAGCTATGGCTACACCTTC.

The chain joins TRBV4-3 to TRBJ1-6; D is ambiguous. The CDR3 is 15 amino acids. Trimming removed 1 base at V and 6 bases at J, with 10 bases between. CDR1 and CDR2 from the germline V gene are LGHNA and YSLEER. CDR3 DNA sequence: TGCGCCAGCAGCCAAGGCCTCGCGGTTAATTCACCCCTCCACTTT. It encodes CASSQGLAVNSPLHF.

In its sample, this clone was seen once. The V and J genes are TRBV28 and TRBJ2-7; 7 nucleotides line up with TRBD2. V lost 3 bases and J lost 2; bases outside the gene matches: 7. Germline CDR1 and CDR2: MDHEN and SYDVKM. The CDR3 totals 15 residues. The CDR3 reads CASSFLAGVTYEQYF. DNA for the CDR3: TGTGCCAGCAGTTTCCTGGCGGGAGTTACCTACGAGCAGTACTTC.

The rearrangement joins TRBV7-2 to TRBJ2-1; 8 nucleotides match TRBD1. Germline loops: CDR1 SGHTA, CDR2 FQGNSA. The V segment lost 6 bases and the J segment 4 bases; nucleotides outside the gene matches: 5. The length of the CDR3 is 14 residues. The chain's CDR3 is CASRYRGNYNEQFF. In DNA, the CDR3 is TGTGCCAGCAGATACAGGGGGAATTACAATGAGCAGTTCTTC. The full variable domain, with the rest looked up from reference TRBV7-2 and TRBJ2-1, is GAGVSQSPSNKVTEKGKDVELRCDPISGHTALYWYRQSLGQGLEFLIYFQGNSAPDKSGLPSDRFSAERTGGSVSTLTIQRTQQEDSAVYLCASRYRGNYNEQFFGPGTRLTVL.

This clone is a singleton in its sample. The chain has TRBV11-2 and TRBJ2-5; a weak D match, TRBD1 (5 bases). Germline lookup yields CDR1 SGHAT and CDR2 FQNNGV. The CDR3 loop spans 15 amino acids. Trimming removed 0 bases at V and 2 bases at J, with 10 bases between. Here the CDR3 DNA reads TGTGCCAGCAGCTTAGATCTCGGACATCAAGAGACCCAGTACTTC. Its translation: CASSLDLGHQETQYF.

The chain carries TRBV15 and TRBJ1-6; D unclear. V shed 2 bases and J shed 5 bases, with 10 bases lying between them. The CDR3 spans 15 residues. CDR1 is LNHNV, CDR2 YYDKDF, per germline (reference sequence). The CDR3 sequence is CATSRNGNNNSPLHF. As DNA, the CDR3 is TGTGCCACCAGCAGAAACGGGAACAATAATTCACCCCTCCACTTT.

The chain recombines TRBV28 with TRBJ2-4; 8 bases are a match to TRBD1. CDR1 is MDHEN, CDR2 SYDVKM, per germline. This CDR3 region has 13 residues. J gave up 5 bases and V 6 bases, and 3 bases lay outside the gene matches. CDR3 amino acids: CASRLGQENIQYF. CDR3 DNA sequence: TGTGCCAGCAGGCTGGGACAGGAAAACATTCAGTACTTC.

The CDR3 here is CASSLGGQSNYGYTF. The CDR3 bases are TGTGCCAGCAGCTTGGGCGGGCAATCTAACTATGGCTACACCTTC. The chain couples TRBV5-4 to TRBJ1-2; D unclear. The V end was cut by 0 bases, the J end by 0 bases, with 9 bases between. The germline gives CDR1 SGHNT, CDR2 YYREEE (reference sequence). CDR3 size: 15 residues. The complete variable domain, with remaining parts taken from reference TRBV5-4 and TRBJ1-2, reads ETGVTQSPTHLIKTRGQQVTLRCSSQSGHNTVSWYQQALGQGPQFIFQYYREEENGRGNFPPRFSGLQFPNYSSELNVNALELDDSALYLCASSLGGQSNYGYTFGSGTRLTVV.